This TCR beta chain comes out of a study of cytomegalovirus exposure and HLA in healthy donors. About the study: Genotyping of 430 or so donors showed that about 79% belonged to the Caucasian-associated ancestry cluster.

Whole-study findings and limits: Presence/absence analysis assumed near-uniform sequencing depth across donors.

The PCR had 60 Vbeta and 13 Jbeta primers. The protocol was immunoSEQ multiplex PCR, while the TCRdb copy is restricted to in-frame clones and leaves out a portion. The sample lists some 90,000 clones, about 80% occurring once. In regard to this clone: The antigen is unknown.

V trimming: 6 bases; J trimming: 5 bases; junction bases outside the gene matches: 5. Looked up from germline, CDR1 is SGHAT and CDR2 is FQNNGV. The length of the CDR3 is 14 residues. The TCR was taken from a man aged 50-59 years in good health and CMV-seropositive. The genes are TRBV11-2 and TRBJ1-1; 11 bases are shared with TRBD1. The sample consisted of PBMCs. The CDR3 DNA sequence: TGTGCCAGCAGTAATCGGGACAGGGGGACTGAAGCTTTCTTT. Its translation: CASSNRDRGTEAFF.